Following are 32 T cell receptor beta chains from one sample sequenced in a study of vaccination and CD4 T cells after COVID-19 (dated 2022 in TCRdb). Read against the paper, the sample's time point label means: late sampling 161 to 241 days after vaccination in a few convalescent patients. The meaning of the sample's treatment or condition label: roughly 10-day PBMC culture with coronavirus spike peptide pools or control peptides (ViraFEST assay). Libraries were constructed by PCR. Data came from an Illumina iSeq 100. At the Johns Hopkins FTIC core, DNA from the cultured CD4+ T cells underwent TCR sequencing with the Oncomine TCR Beta short-read assay. The public sequencing data were trimmed at Q25 with fastp and processed into clonotypes with MiXCR by TCRdb, which kept only in-frame beta chains. Merged by CDR3 protein, the rows form single entries marked with the most common genes and DNA. For this sample there are roughly 28,000 distinct CDR3 sequences; 41% appear just once. The top ten constitute roughly 4.9% of the sample.

Antigens for these TCRs are unknown. This specimen consisted of CD4+ T cells from blood, cultured in vitro, obtained about 7 months after SARS-CoV-2 vaccination. Every receptor here comes from a human donor who had recovered from COVID-19.

This clonotype was detected only a few times. This chain links TRBV5-6 with TRBJ2-7; 8 bases agree with TRBD2. The V gene's germline CDR1 is SGHDT and CDR2 YYEEEE. Germline trimming cut 4 bases from V and 2 bases from J; bases unmatched to any gene: 8. The CDR3 is 15 amino acids. In nucleotides, the CDR3 is TGTGCCAGCAGCCCCGGGACTAGGCAAACCTACGAGCAGTACTTC. Residues: CASSPGTRQTYEQYF.

This clonotype was detected a few times. The chain carries TRBV29-1 and TRBJ2-7, with TRBD1 identical over 10 bases. Germline assignment: CDR1 SQVTM and CDR2 ANQGSEA. CDR3 length: 12 amino acids. The V and J ends lost 1 base and 6 bases, in that order; junction bases with no gene match: 0. The CDR3 bases are TGCAGCGTTGAAGGGACAGGGGGCGAGCAGTACTTC. It specifies CSVEGTGGEQYF.

This clonotype was found a few times. The V and J genes are TRBV20-1 and TRBJ1-2, with D perhaps TRBD1 (5 bases). The CDR3 runs 15 residues. Germline V gives CDR1 DFQATT, CDR2 SNEGSKA (reference sequence). Trimming removed 3 bases from V and 8 bases from J, with 22 bases in between. The CDR3 spells CSARTGTDLRSGYTF. The CDR3 DNA reads TGCAGTGCTAGGACCGGGACGGATCTTCGTTCGGGCTACACCTTC.

This clonotype was seen more than once but under ten times. V usage is TRBV12-3 or TRBV12-4 and J usage is TRBJ1-6; D gene uncertain. There are 13 residues in the CDR3. V lost 2 bases and J 10 bases, leaving 9 bases between the germline ends. CDR3 region: CASSLRAWSPLHF. The CDR3 DNA follows: TGTGCCAGCAGTTTAAGGGCTTGGTCACCCCTCCACTTT.

V is TRBV28 and J is TRBJ2-3; possibly TRBD1 or TRBD2 for D (6 bases each). The CDR3 extends over 16 amino acids. CDR1 and CDR2 (germline): MDHEN, SYDVKM. Trimming removed 4 bases at V and 6 bases at J, with 20 bases between. CDR3 nucleotides: TGTGCCAGCAGTTCCCGGTTTAGCAAAGGGGGGGATACGCAGTATTTT. It codes for CASSSRFSKGGDTQYF.

This clonotype came up a few times. The chain joins TRBV6-1 to TRBJ2-5; D is ambiguous. Germline V gives CDR1 MNHNS, CDR2 SASEGT. This CDR3 spans 13 amino acids. V was trimmed by 3 bases and J by 2 bases, leaving 7 bases between them. CDR3 sequence (DNA): TGTGCCAGCAGTGATATCCCACAAGAGACCCAGTACTTC. The encoded protein is CASSDIPQETQYF.

This chain links TRBV20-1 with TRBJ2-5, with a possible D match to TRBD2 (6 bases). The V gene lost 0 bases and the J gene lost 0 bases, with 11 bases spanning the gap. Germline lookup yields CDR1 DFQATT and CDR2 SNEGSKA (reference sequence). The CDR3 is made up of 15 amino acids. The CDR3 DNA follows: TGCAGTGCTAGAGATACTAGCTGGTACCAAGAGACCCAGTACTTC. Translating it yields CSARDTSWYQETQYF.

This chain uses TRBV20-1 with TRBJ1-1; no definite D call. The CDR3 runs to 11 residues. Germline CDR1 and CDR2: DFQATT and SNEGSKA (reference sequence). The V end was cut by 7 bases, the J end by 0 bases, with 6 bases between. CDR3 DNA: TGCAGTGGGGTCTTGAACACTGAAGCTTTCTTT. It is translated as CSGVLNTEAFF.

The chain uses TRBV20-1 and TRBJ2-5; the match to TRBD2 covers 12 bases. Unmatched junction bases numbered 10, after V lost 3 bases and J lost 5 bases. CDR3 length equals 16 residues. The germline V gene encodes CDR1 DFQATT and CDR2 SNEGSKA (reference sequence). Here the CDR3 reads CSASSPLAGGDETQYF. CDR3 coding DNA: TGCAGTGCTAGCAGTCCTCTAGCGGGAGGGGATGAGACCCAGTACTTC.

This clonotype showed up just a few times. The V gene is TRBV19, the J gene TRBJ2-7; D gene uncertain. Between the trimmed V and J ends, which lost 5 bases and 5 bases, there was a span of 22 bases. CDR1 and CDR2 (germline): LNHDA, SQIVND (reference sequence). This CDR3 comprises 16 residues. The CDR3 reads CASSSAPEYPIDEQYF. The CDR3 bases are TGTGCCAGTAGTTCTGCCCCAGAGTATCCCATCGACGAGCAGTACTTC.

V is TRBV6-2 or TRBV6-3 and J is TRBJ2-1, with D uncertain. V was trimmed by 8 bases and J by 3 bases, leaving 14 bases between them. CDR1 and CDR2 from the germline V gene are MNHEY and SVGEGT. This CDR3 contains 14 residues. CDR3 sequence reads: CASARPESYNEQFF. The CDR3 DNA is TGTGCCAGCGCGCGCCCAGAGAGCTACAATGAGCAGTTCTTC.

This clonotype was seen a few times. CDR3 DNA: TGTGCCAGCAGGGATACAGGCGAGCAGTACTTC. It specifies CASRDTGEQYF. V usage is TRBV28 and J usage is TRBJ2-7; tentatively, D is TRBD1 (5 bases). This CDR3 spans 11 amino acids. Germline V gene data show CDR1 as MDHEN and CDR2 as SYDVKM. Deletions cut 6 bases from V and 6 bases from J, with 9 bases between.

This clonotype showed up just a few times. V usage is TRBV7-8 and J usage is TRBJ2-7; tentative D call: TRBD2 (5 bases). V was cut by 4 bases and J by 4 bases, with 8 bases left in between. Germline CDR1 is SGHVS and CDR2 is FQNEAQ. The CDR3 covers 12 residues. The CDR3: CASSSSGYEQYF. CDR3 nucleotides: TGTGCCAGCAGCTCTTCGGGGTACGAGCAGTACTTC.

The V call is TRBV10-3, the J call TRBJ2-1; 11 bases agree with TRBD2. V gave up 5 bases and J gave up 0 bases; unmatched junction bases: 3. The CDR3 has 16 amino acids. Germline V gene lookup returns CDR1 ENHRY and CDR2 SYGVKD. The CDR3 coding sequence is TGTGCCATCAGTATCACTAGCGGGAGCTCCTACAATGAGCAGTTCTTC. It is translated as CAISITSGSSYNEQFF.

This clonotype was found a few times. The chain recombines TRBV27 with TRBJ2-1, with 7 nucleotides matching TRBD2. The CDR3 is 13 residues long. V trimming: 4 bases; J trimming: 10 bases; junction bases outside the gene matches: 7. From germline, CDR1 is MNHEY and CDR2 SMNVEV (reference sequence). The CDR3 spells CASSYSSAGEQFF. The CDR3 region has the DNA TGTGCCAGCAGTTACTCATCAGCGGGAGAGCAGTTCTTC.

This clonotype was seen more than once but under ten times. The chain has TRBV7-9 and TRBJ2-5, with 12 bases matching TRBD2. V lost 11 bases to trimming and J lost 4 bases; unmatched junction nucleotides: 5. This CDR3 has 13 residues. Germline V gene data show CDR1 as SEHNR and CDR2 as FQNEAQ (reference sequence). The CDR3 DNA follows: TGTGCCTCTGTACTAGCGGGAGGAGAGACCCAGTACTTC. This codes for CASVLAGGETQYF. The full variable domain, with the rest looked up from reference TRBV7-9 and TRBJ2-5, is DTGVSQNPRHKITKRGQNVTFRCDPISEHNRLYWYRQTLGQGPEFLTYFQNEAQLEKSRLLSDRFSAERPKGSFSTLEIQRTEQGDSAMYLCASVLAGGETQYFGPGTRLLVL.

The V gene is TRBV24-1, the J gene TRBJ2-5, with 8 bases aligning to TRBD2. Germline-derived CDR1 and CDR2 are KGHDR and SFDVKD. This CDR3 has 16 amino acids. Trimming removed 2 bases from V and 1 base from J; junction bases left unmatched: 5. DNA for the CDR3: TGTGCCACCAGTGATTACACCACTAGCGGCCAAGAGACCCAGTACTTC. Protein: CATSDYTTSGQETQYF.

The CDR3 DNA follows: TGTGCCAGTAGGGGATTCAGGGGCAATGAGCAGTTCTTC. It specifies CASRGFRGNEQFF. The chain recombines TRBV19 with TRBJ2-1; D perhaps matches TRBD1 (6 bases). CDR1 and CDR2 from the germline V gene are LNHDA and SQIVND (reference sequence). V was shortened by 6 bases and J by 6 bases, with 12 bases between the two germline ends. This CDR3 comprises 13 residues.

This clonotype was observed a few times. The V call is TRBV6-5, the J call TRBJ2-7; D ambiguous. Per germline, CDR1 MNHEY and CDR2 SVGAGI. Trimming left V 1 base short and J 6 bases short, with 4 bases between. This CDR3 comprises 11 residues. The CDR3 bases are TGTGCCAGCAGTTACTATGGCGAGCAGTACTTC. It yields the protein CASSYYGEQYF.

The CDR3 is CASKDYGYTF. The CDR3 DNA follows: TGTGCCAGCAAGGACTATGGCTACACCTTC. This sequence joins TRBV6-1 and TRBJ1-2; D not resolved. Germline CDR1 and CDR2: MNHNS and SASEGT. This CDR3 region has 10 residues. V lost 7 bases, J lost 3 bases, and 3 bases lay in between.

The V and J genes are TRBV10-3 and TRBJ2-7, with D perhaps matching TRBD2 (5 bases). V gave up 3 bases and J gave up 0 bases, with 9 bases separating them. This CDR3 comprises 14 residues. In germline, CDR1 is ENHRY, CDR2 SYGVKD. CDR3 coding DNA: TGTGCCATCAGTGACGGTCGGGACTCCTACGAGCAGTACTTC. Amino acid sequence: CAISDGRDSYEQYF.

This clonotype has more than one count but fewer than ten. V and J are TRBV7-9 and TRBJ2-7; 7 bases are shared with TRBD2. J was trimmed by 2 bases and V by 5 bases; bases with no gene match: 12. This CDR3 is 16 amino acids long. Looked up from germline, CDR1 is SEHNR and CDR2 is FQNEAQ (reference sequence). The CDR3 sequence is CASSPLKGRGPYEQYF. In DNA form, the CDR3 reads TGTGCCAGCAGCCCACTTAAAGGGAGGGGTCCCTACGAGCAGTACTTC.

V gene TRBV20-1 combines with J gene TRBJ2-2; 7 nucleotides agree with TRBD2. V dropped 5 bases and J dropped 0; count of bases not matched to a gene: 9. The germline V gene encodes CDR1 DFQATT and CDR2 SNEGSKA (reference sequence). The length of the CDR3 is 16 residues. CDR3 amino acids: CSAGRETHANTGELFF. For the CDR3, the DNA is TGCAGTGCTGGGCGGGAGACTCACGCGAACACCGGGGAGCTGTTTTTT.

By sample fraction, this clonotype is medium-sized. The V and J genes are TRBV20-1 and TRBJ1-5, with unresolved D. CDR3 length equals 14 residues. V lost 0 bases, J lost 5 bases, and 11 bases lay in between. Germline V gene sequence: CDR1 DFQATT, CDR2 SNEGSKA (reference sequence). The CDR3 DNA is TGCAGTGCTAGAGATCTATGGGCCGATCAGCCCCAGCATTTT. It encodes CSARDLWADQPQHF.

This clonotype has just a few counts. This rearrangement joins TRBV15 to TRBJ2-7; D is undetermined. The germline V gene has CDR1 LNHNV and CDR2 YYDKDF (reference sequence). The CDR3 runs 13 residues. The V gene lost 1 base and the J gene lost 4 bases, with 8 bases spanning the gap. CDR3 sequence: CATSRGQRYEQYF. The CDR3 region has the DNA TGTGCCACCAGCAGAGGGCAACGATACGAGCAGTACTTC.

This clonotype was found once. The chain combines TRBV2 with TRBJ1-6; perhaps TRBD1 as D (5 bases). This CDR3 has 16 residues. V lost 2 bases and J 9 bases, leaving 17 bases between the germline ends. Per the germline V gene, CDR1 is SNHLY and CDR2 is FYNNEI. The CDR3 spells CASSERVGVPTSPLHF. The CDR3 DNA sequence: TGTGCCAGCAGTGAAAGGGTAGGGGTCCCCACTTCACCCCTCCACTTT.

The chain carries TRBV5-1 and TRBJ2-3; 7 bases line up with TRBD2. Trimming removed 3 bases from V and 4 bases from J; junction bases left unmatched: 2. This CDR3 is 13 amino acids long. Germline V gene data show CDR1 as SGHRS and CDR2 as YFSETQ. CDR3 in amino acids: CASSSREPDTQYF. Written as DNA, the CDR3 is TGCGCCAGCAGCTCGCGGGAGCCAGATACGCAGTATTTT. The full variable domain, rest sourced from reference TRBV5-1 and TRBJ2-3, is KAGVTQTPRYLIKTRGQQVTLSCSPISGHRSVSWYQQTPGQGLQFLFEYFSETQRNKGNFPGRFSGRQFSNSRSEMNVSTLELGDSALYLCASSSREPDTQYFGPGTRLTVL.

The gene calls are TRBV20-1 and TRBJ2-5; 9 nucleotides match TRBD2. The CDR3 is 17 residues long. V lost 5 bases to trimming and J lost 2 bases; unmatched junction nucleotides: 15. The germline V gene encodes CDR1 DFQATT and CDR2 SNEGSKA (reference sequence). The CDR3 loop is CSASPSLAGDPQETQYF. DNA of the CDR3: TGCAGTGCTTCCCCCTCACTAGCGGGTGATCCACAAGAGACCCAGTACTTC.

In this sample, this clonotype turned up a few times. The chain has TRBV20-1 and TRBJ1-2; D is undetermined. Trimming took off 3 bases at V and 1 base at J, with 9 bases between the two ends. The CDR3 has 13 residues. Germline V gives CDR1 DFQATT, CDR2 SNEGSKA (reference sequence). DNA for the CDR3: TGCAGTGCTAGCACCCCTATTAACTATGGCTACACCTTC. Its protein is CSASTPINYGYTF.

The chain carries TRBV28 and TRBJ2-7; maybe TRBD2 (6 bases). Trimming removed 4 bases at V and 5 bases at J, with 12 bases between. The germline V gene encodes CDR1 MDHEN and CDR2 SYDVKM. The CDR3 covers 13 residues. The CDR3 DNA is TGTGCCAGCAGTTCACCTACTAGCCACGAGCAGTACTTC. This gives the protein CASSSPTSHEQYF.

The chain employs TRBV7-8 and TRBJ2-7, with 7 positions matching TRBD2. Per germline, CDR1 SGHVS and CDR2 FQNEAQ. V lost 1 base and J lost 2; bases outside the gene matches: 2. CDR3 length: 14 residues. CDR3 amino acids: CASSLEGGPYEQYF. As DNA, the CDR3 is TGTGCCAGCAGCTTAGAGGGAGGGCCCTACGAGCAGTACTTC.

The gene calls are TRBV6-1 and TRBJ2-7; the match to TRBD1 covers 7 bases. The CDR3 has 14 residues. J lost 3 bases, V lost 6 bases, and 8 bases had no gene match. CDR1 and CDR2 (germline): MNHNS, SASEGT. The CDR3 sequence is CASSAPGQNYEQYF. CDR3 coding DNA: TGTGCCAGCAGCGCACCGGGACAGAACTACGAGCAGTACTTC.